The 17 T cell receptor beta chains in this list originate from one sample, sequenced in a study of CD8 T cells in ankylosing spondylitis (dated 2017 in TCRdb). The library was built by means of 5' RACE. TCRdb lists the instrument as Illumina HiSeq 2500. TCRdb redid the processing of the public reads, applying fastp at Q25 and MiXCR, and retained in-frame beta chains. Merged by CDR3 protein, the rows form single entries marked with the most common genes and DNA. The sample yields 200,000 to 250,000 distinct CDR3 sequences; 25% to 30% were counted once. Jointly, the top ten make up 6.6% of the sample. Input material: blood, either unsorted or a sorted T cell fraction (not recorded which). The receptors originated from a male donor with ankylosing spondylitis or in good health (not recorded which).

CDR3 sequence reads: CASSAIINQPQHF. The CDR3 bases are TGTGCCAGCAGTGCCATTATCAATCAGCCCCAGCATTTT. The V gene is TRBV12-3 or TRBV12-4, the J gene TRBJ1-5; the D is unclear. Trimming cost V 5 bases and J 3 bases, with 8 bases left between them. CDR3 length equals 13 residues.

The table lists this clonotype with many counts. The genes are TRBV5-1 and TRBJ1-6; unclear D gene. V gave up 0 bases and J gave up 7 bases, with 8 bases separating them. There are 14 residues in the CDR3. The germline gives CDR1 SGHRS, CDR2 YFSETQ. The CDR3 region is CASSLDSVNSPLHF. The CDR3 DNA reads TGCGCCAGCAGCTTGGACAGTGTCAATTCACCCCTCCACTTT.

This clonotype has only a few counts. The rearrangement joins TRBV19 to TRBJ2-1, with 9 nucleotides matching TRBD2. This CDR3 spans 16 amino acids. V shed 3 bases and J 7 bases; nucleotides not matched to a gene: 10. Germline V lookup: CDR1 LNHDA, CDR2 SQIVND (reference sequence). The CDR3 nucleotides are TGTGCCAGTAGTATTGGGTTCTTAGCGGGAGAGAATGAGCAGTTCTTC. It is translated as CASSIGFLAGENEQFF.

J is TRBJ2-7 and V is TRBV20-1, with 11 bases matching TRBD2. The germline CDR1 and CDR2 sequences are DFQATT and SNEGSKA (reference sequence). This CDR3 comprises 14 residues. The junction had 6 bases not matched to a gene; V was cut back by 6 bases and J by 2 bases. The CDR3: CSAPRLAGPYEQYF. The CDR3 nucleotides are TGCAGTGCCCCTCGACTAGCGGGACCCTACGAGCAGTACTTC.

This clonotype was counted only a few times. The J gene is TRBJ2-3, the V gene TRBV4-1; maybe TRBD1 (5 bases). Germline V gene data show CDR1 as MGHRA and CDR2 as YSYEKL. V was cut by 6 bases and J by 0 bases, with 7 bases left in between. The length of the CDR3 is 13 residues. The CDR3 coding sequence is TGCGCCAGCAGGTCAGGGAGCACAGATACGCAGTATTTT. It encodes CASRSGSTDTQYF.

Ten or more counts support this clonotype. The chain has TRBV7-2 and TRBJ2-5; D is ambiguous. CDR1 SGHTA and CDR2 FQGNSA come from the germline V gene. The CDR3 extends over 13 amino acids. Between the trimmed V and J ends, which lost 3 bases and 5 bases, there was a span of 10 bases. CDR3 region: CASSFTQRETQYF. CDR3 nucleotides: TGTGCCAGCAGCTTCACTCAAAGGGAGACCCAGTACTTC.

The sample holds many counts of this clonotype. The rearrangement joins TRBV20-1 to TRBJ2-5, with D perhaps matching TRBD2 (6 bases). The V and J ends lost 5 bases and 0 bases respectively, with 16 bases between them. CDR1 DFQATT and CDR2 SNEGSKA come from the germline V gene (reference sequence). This CDR3 contains 15 residues. The DNA of the CDR3 is TGCAGTGCTGGCAGGGACTCTTGGTACCAAGAGACCCAGTACTTC. Translation: CSAGRDSWYQETQYF.

In this sample, this clonotype turned up once. This chain uses TRBV20-1 with TRBJ2-1, with 13 bases fitting TRBD2. The trim removed 6 bases at V and 10 bases at J, leaving 6 bases unmatched. There are 13 residues in the CDR3. Germline values: CDR1 DFQATT, CDR2 SNEGSKA (reference sequence). In DNA form, the CDR3 reads TGCAGTGCGTGGACTAGCGGGAGCCCAGAGCAGTTCTTC. This gives the protein CSAWTSGSPEQFF.

There are a few counts of this clonotype. The V gene is TRBV9, the J gene TRBJ1-1; TRBD1 matches at 8 bases. V lost 5 bases and J lost 4; bases outside the gene matches: 7. Per germline, CDR1 SGDLS and CDR2 YYNGEE. The CDR3 spans 14 residues. The CDR3 spells CASSLRTGSTEAFF. Here the CDR3 DNA reads TGTGCCAGCAGTCTTAGGACAGGGAGCACTGAAGCTTTCTTT.

On this clonotype itself: This may arise from a read error, as a much more abundant clone is one base away. The chain uses TRBV20-1 and TRBJ2-3; D gene ambiguous. Between the trimmed V and J ends, which lost 0 bases and 4 bases, there was a span of 5 bases. Germline V gene sequence: CDR1 DFQATT, CDR2 SNEGSKA (reference sequence). This CDR3 spans 12 amino acids. CDR3 amino acids: CSARDGADTQYF. CDR3 bases: TGCAGTGCTAGAGATGGGGCAGATACGCAGTATTTT.

The genes are TRBV10-2 and TRBJ2-7; 8 bases line up with TRBD1. This CDR3 spans 13 amino acids. The junction had 6 bases not matched to a gene; V was cut back by 6 bases and J by 5 bases. Germline V gives CDR1 WSHSY, CDR2 SAAADI. The CDR3 protein is CASSEQGENEQYF. As DNA, the CDR3 is TGCGCCAGCAGCGAACAGGGGGAAAACGAGCAGTACTTC.

This rearrangement joins TRBV7-2 to TRBJ2-7; perhaps TRBD2 as D (5 bases). V was clipped by 3 bases and J by 6 bases, with 9 bases between them. Germline V gene sequence: CDR1 SGHTA, CDR2 FQGNSA. This CDR3 spans 12 amino acids. CDR3 protein: CASSFPGSEQYF. In DNA form, the CDR3 reads TGTGCCAGCAGCTTCCCGGGGAGCGAGCAGTACTTC. Full variable domain (rest looked up from reference TRBV7-2 and TRBJ2-7): GAGVSQSPSNKVTEKGKDVELRCDPISGHTALYWYRQSLGQGLEFLIYFQGNSAPDKSGLPSDRFSAERTGGSVSTLTIQRTQQEDSAVYLCASSFPGSEQYFGPGTRLTVT.

At least ten counts were recorded for this clonotype. The CDR3 sequence is CASSPWGGRANLYEQYF. The CDR3 nucleotides read TGTGCCAGCAGCCCTTGGGGCGGGAGGGCCAATCTCTACGAGCAGTACTTC. This chain connects TRBV2 to TRBJ2-7, with 9 positions matching TRBD2. The CDR3 consists of 17 residues. In germline, CDR1 is SNHLY, CDR2 FYNNEI. V gave up 6 bases and J gave up 3 bases; unmatched junction bases: 15.

This clonotype has at least ten counts. The rearrangement joins TRBV6-1 to TRBJ2-1, with D tentatively TRBD2 (5 bases). V dropped 6 bases and J dropped 6 bases, with 15 bases sitting between them. There are 14 residues in the CDR3. CDR1 MNHNS and CDR2 SASEGT come from the germline V gene. The CDR3 sequence: CASRATAEANEQFF. The CDR3 DNA reads TGTGCCAGCAGAGCCACGGCGGAGGCCAATGAGCAGTTCTTC.

Remarks on this clonotype: Its ends do not fully match the called genes, so a read error is possible. The V and J genes are TRBV20-1 and TRBJ2-1; D might be TRBD1 (6 bases). This CDR3 has 12 amino acids. Germline lookup yields CDR1 DFQATT and CDR2 SNEGSKA (reference sequence). CDR3 coding DNA: TGCAGTGCTAGTAGTGTTGATGGGACAAGGGTATTC. This codes for CSASSVDGTRVF.

This clonotype occurred many times. This sequence joins TRBV29-1 and TRBJ2-1; D call uncertain. V dropped 0 bases and J dropped 7 bases, with 10 bases sitting between them. The germline CDR1 and CDR2 sequences are SQVTM and ANQGSEA. The CDR3 covers 13 residues. CDR3 protein: CSVEEPYVNEQFF. The CDR3 bases are TGCAGCGTTGAAGAGCCGTACGTGAATGAGCAGTTCTTC.

The sample holds many counts of this clonotype. The chain has TRBV20-1 and TRBJ2-1; D ambiguous. V dropped 4 bases and J dropped 9 bases, with 10 bases sitting between them. The germline V gene encodes CDR1 DFQATT and CDR2 SNEGSKA (reference sequence). This CDR3 region has 11 residues. The CDR3 spells CSAILGTEQFF. In nucleotides, the CDR3 is TGCAGTGCTATCCTGGGAACTGAGCAGTTCTTC.